The 27 T cell receptor beta chains listed next were all sequenced from one sample in a study of memory B cells and T cells in multiple sclerosis. After stimulus-free culture, autoproliferating CFSE-dim and non-proliferating CFSE-high T cells were sequenced separately. Replicate wells were pooled after more than 6 days of stimulus-free culture of some 55 million CFSE-labeled PBMCs. These TCRs' antigens remain unknown. Sequencing used immunoSEQ multiplex PCR; TCRdb keeps in-frame clones, though not all of them. The sample lists 25,000 to 35,000 clones, 86% occurring once. Sequenced material: PBMCs from blood kept in culture. Receptors originate from a human donor with multiple sclerosis.

This chain uses TRBV27 with TRBJ1-1, with 10 positions matching TRBD1. V lost 1 base to trimming and J lost 4 bases; unmatched junction nucleotides: 3. The germline gives CDR1 MNHEY, CDR2 SMNVEV (reference sequence). The CDR3 extends over 15 amino acids. The CDR3 region is CASSLWTGGSTEAFF. CDR3 bases: TGTGCCAGCAGTTTATGGACAGGGGGTTCCACTGAAGCTTTCTTT.

This clone was recorded once. The chain is built from TRBV2 and TRBJ1-2; D call uncertain. This CDR3 is 15 amino acids long. Germline CDR1 reads SNHLY; CDR2 reads FYNNEI. Trimming left V 6 bases short and J 1 base short, with 15 bases between. CDR3 residues: CASSDNLGVNYGYTF. The CDR3 bases are TGTGCCAGCAGCGACAACTTGGGCGTTAACTATGGCTACACCTTC. The full variable domain, completed using reference TRBV2 and TRBJ1-2, is EPEVTQTPSHQVTQMGQEVILRCVPISNHLYFYWYRQILGQKVEFLVSFYNNEISEKSEIFDDQFSVERPDGSNFTLKIRSTKLEDSAMYFCASSDNLGVNYGYTFGSGTRLTVV.

The rearrangement joins TRBV7-3 to TRBJ2-1; D is possibly TRBD2 (6 bases). The CDR3 consists of 15 residues. The ends were cut back, 5 bases at V and 2 bases at J, with 13 bases in the middle. Germline CDR1 SGHTA, CDR2 FQGTGA. CDR3 protein: CASSRTAGPYNEQFF. CDR3 DNA: TGTGCCAGCAGCCGCACTGCGGGGCCCTACAATGAGCAGTTCTTC. Based on the CDR3 plus reference TRBV7-3 and TRBJ2-1, the full variable domain is GAGVSQTPSNKVTEKGKYVELRCDPISGHTALYWYRQSLGQGPEFLIYFQGTGAADDSGLPNDRFFAVRPEGSVSTLKIQRTERGDSAVYLCASSRTAGPYNEQFFGPGTRLTVL.

The CDR3 DNA reads TGTGCCAGCAATGGCCGCGCAACTAATGAAAAACTGTTTTTT. Amino acids: CASNGRATNEKLFF. The V and J genes are TRBV2 and TRBJ1-4, with D unresolved. Germline V gene sequence: CDR1 SNHLY, CDR2 FYNNEI. With 7 bases removed from V and 0 bases from J, the gap between germline ends came to 9 bases. The CDR3 contains 14 residues.

This sequence joins TRBV28 and TRBJ2-7; a possible D gene is TRBD1 (5 bases). Germline V CDR1 and CDR2: MDHEN, SYDVKM. V was clipped by 4 bases and J by 4 bases, with 23 bases between them. The CDR3 consists of 17 residues. CDR3 nucleotide sequence: TGTGCCAGCAGTTCGCCACGGTTAGGGGCTGCCCTTTACGAGCAGTACTTC. Translating it yields CASSSPRLGAALYEQYF.

J is TRBJ1-2 and V is TRBV6-5, with a possible D match to TRBD1 (6 bases). Trimming removed 9 bases from V and 0 bases from J, with 11 bases in between. Germline V gene lookup returns CDR1 MNHEY and CDR2 SVGAGI. This CDR3 has 13 amino acids. CDR3 protein: CASTKGANYGYTF. Written as DNA, the CDR3 is TGTGCCAGTACCAAGGGGGCTAACTATGGCTACACCTTC.

V is TRBV27 and J is TRBJ2-7, with TRBD2 matching 8 bases. Germline V gene lookup returns CDR1 MNHEY and CDR2 SMNVEV (reference sequence). V lost 8 bases, J lost 0 bases, and 15 bases stayed unmatched. This CDR3 comprises 17 residues. The CDR3 nucleotides read TGTGCCAGCCAACTAAGGCAACCCAGCGGGGGCTCCTACGAGCAGTACTTC. Its translation: CASQLRQPSGGSYEQYF.

The chain is built from TRBV19 and TRBJ2-7, with 7 bases aligning to TRBD2. Trimming removed 3 bases from V and 2 bases from J; junction bases left unmatched: 10. This CDR3 comprises 16 residues. Germline V CDR1 and CDR2: LNHDA, SQIVND (reference sequence). The CDR3 spells CASSIQAGLRTYEQYF. The CDR3 DNA reads TGTGCCAGTAGTATTCAAGCGGGACTTCGAACCTACGAGCAGTACTTC.

This chain uses TRBV7-9 with TRBJ2-5; TRBD1 matches at 7 bases. The CDR3 is 15 residues long. V shed 1 base and J 5 bases; nucleotides not matched to a gene: 7. Germline values: CDR1 SEHNR, CDR2 FQNEAQ (reference sequence). CDR3 protein: CASSLGQGVGETQYF. Written as DNA, the CDR3 is TGTGCCAGCAGCTTAGGCCAGGGGGTAGGGGAGACCCAGTACTTC.

In DNA, the CDR3 is TGTGCCAGCAGCACCTCGCGGGGCCCAGGGACGATGAACACTGAAGCTTTCTTT. Protein product: CASSTSRGPGTMNTEAFF. This chain uses TRBV9 with TRBJ1-1, with TRBD1 as a possible D gene (5 bases). V shed 4 bases and J shed 0 bases, with 22 bases lying between them. Per germline, CDR1 SGDLS and CDR2 YYNGEE. The CDR3 length is 18 residues.

The chain employs TRBV10-3 and TRBJ2-3, with unresolved D. The CDR3 consists of 11 residues. Trimming removed 8 bases at V and 6 bases at J, with 9 bases between. The V gene's germline CDR1 is ENHRY and CDR2 SYGVKD. Here the CDR3 DNA reads TGTGCCATCGCGCTGGGGGATACGCAGTATTTT. It encodes CAIALGDTQYF.

Concerning this clone itself: Different DNA sequences within this sample yield the same CDR3. The V and J genes are TRBV5-6 and TRBJ1-1; D gene uncertain. V lost 3 bases and J lost 5, with 8 bases in between. This CDR3 has 12 amino acids. Germline loops: CDR1 SGHDT, CDR2 YYEEEE. CDR3 sequence (DNA): TGTGCCAGCAGCTACAGCGGAACTGAAGCTTTCTTT. The encoded protein is CASSYSGTEAFF.

V gene TRBV29-1 combines with J gene TRBJ2-3; 8 nucleotides line up with TRBD2. The CDR3 spans 15 residues. CDR1 and CDR2 from the germline V gene are SQVTM and ANQGSEA. V shed 7 bases, J shed 0 bases, and the junction held 9 bases outside the gene matches. In nucleotides, the CDR3 is TGCAGCGGGACGAGACTAGCGACTAGCACAGATACGCAGTATTTT. Its translation is CSGTRLATSTDTQYF.

V and J are TRBV2 and TRBJ2-1, with no clear D. The CDR3 runs 13 residues. Germline V gives CDR1 SNHLY, CDR2 FYNNEI. V shed 6 bases and J shed 4 bases, with 10 bases lying between them. The CDR3 region is CASSASRYNEQFF. DNA for the CDR3: TGTGCCAGCAGCGCCTCAAGGTACAATGAGCAGTTCTTC.

The chain combines TRBV27 with TRBJ2-7; unclear D gene. Germline CDR1 reads MNHEY; CDR2 reads SMNVEV (reference sequence). This CDR3 region has 12 residues. Trimming pared 9 bases from V and 1 base from J, leaving 10 bases between. CDR3 in amino acids: CARSHGSYEQYF. The CDR3 region has the DNA TGTGCCAGAAGCCATGGGTCCTACGAGCAGTACTTC.

This sequence joins TRBV28 and TRBJ1-2; unclear D gene. Trimming shortened V by 0 bases and J by 7 bases, and 9 bases separated the two germline ends. Germline V CDR1 and CDR2: MDHEN, SYDVKM. The CDR3 runs to 13 residues. The CDR3 loop is CASSLWVSGGYTF. CDR3 DNA: TGTGCCAGCAGTTTATGGGTTTCGGGTGGCTACACCTTC.

The V call is TRBV6-1, the J call TRBJ1-2; the D is unclear. This CDR3 region has 14 residues. V was pared by 0 bases and J by 3 bases, with 8 bases between. CDR1 MNHNS and CDR2 SASEGT come from the germline V gene. CDR3 protein: CASSEAKGYYGYTF. CDR3 nucleotide sequence: TGTGCCAGCAGTGAAGCGAAAGGGTACTATGGCTACACCTTC.

The chain joins TRBV21-1 to TRBJ2-5; the table's D call TRBD1 went unverified against the DNA. TRBV21-1 is deemed a pseudogene. This CDR3 is 17 amino acids long. The CDR3 bases are TGTGCCAGCAGTCGCAGGGGTAGCTACACTTTCTTTGAGACCCAGTACTTC. It is translated as CASSRRGSYTFFETQYF.

The V and J genes are TRBV4-1 and TRBJ2-5; no definite D call. The germline CDR1 and CDR2 sequences are MGHRA and YSYEKL. The CDR3 loop spans 14 amino acids. V was pared by 1 base and J by 3 bases, with 9 bases between. CDR3 nucleotide sequence: TGCGCCAGCAGCCAAGGCCCCGGAGAAGAGACCCAGTACTTC. Encoded protein: CASSQGPGEETQYF.

This chain connects TRBV27 to TRBJ2-7; TRBD1 matches at 10 bases. Trimming removed 8 bases from V and 4 bases from J; junction bases left unmatched: 11. This CDR3 is built from 15 residues. The germline V gene encodes CDR1 MNHEY and CDR2 SMNVEV (reference sequence). CDR3 nucleotide sequence: TGTGCCAGCGGTAGGAAGGGACAGGGGTGGTACGAGCAGTACTTC. Translating it yields CASGRKGQGWYEQYF.

This clone was seen a few times. This chain connects TRBV7-9 to TRBJ1-1; D is unresolved. The CDR3 is made up of 13 amino acids. In germline, CDR1 is SEHNR, CDR2 FQNEAQ (reference sequence). V was shortened by 1 base and J by 1 base, with 4 bases between the two germline ends. As DNA, the CDR3 is TGTGCCAGCAGCTTAGGGAGGAACACTGAAGCTTTCTTT. Translating it yields CASSLGRNTEAFF. Drawing the rest from reference TRBV7-9 and TRBJ1-1, the complete variable domain is DTGVSQNPRHKITKRGQNVTFRCDPISEHNRLYWYRQTLGQGPEFLTYFQNEAQLEKSRLLSDRFSAERPKGSFSTLEIQRTEQGDSAMYLCASSLGRNTEAFFGQGTRLTVV.

The CDR3 loop reads CASSPRTLPPAFF. In DNA, the CDR3 is TGTGCCAGCAGCCCTCGGACGCTCCCCCCCGCGTTCTTT. The chain joins TRBV11-2 to TRBJ1-1; unclear D gene. Trimming shortened V by 5 bases and J by 14 bases, and 21 bases separated the two germline ends. Germline-derived CDR1 and CDR2 are SGHAT and FQNNGV. This CDR3 spans 13 amino acids.

The chain links TRBV6-1 to TRBJ2-7, with D possibly matching TRBD1 (5 bases). CDR1 and CDR2 (germline): MNHNS, SASEGT. Trimming left V 6 bases short and J 4 bases short, with 16 bases between. The CDR3 spans 14 residues. The CDR3 is CASRKQGNPYEQYF. CDR3 DNA sequence: TGTGCCAGCAGAAAGCAGGGAAATCCTTACGAGCAGTACTTC.

The chain links TRBV10-3 to TRBJ2-6, with 8 bases identical to TRBD1. There are 20 residues in the CDR3. Trimming removed 2 bases from V and 1 base from J; junction bases left unmatched: 13. Germline loops: CDR1 ENHRY, CDR2 SYGVKD. The CDR3 spells CAISELSRQGQNSGANVLTF. In DNA, the CDR3 is TGTGCCATCAGTGAGCTAAGCCGACAGGGGCAGAATTCTGGGGCCAACGTCCTGACTTTC.

The rearrangement uses TRBV27 and TRBJ1-1; a possible D gene is TRBD1 (6 bases). Looked up from germline, CDR1 is MNHEY and CDR2 is SMNVEV (reference sequence). The CDR3 spans 15 residues. The ends were cut back, 6 bases at V and 2 bases at J, with 16 bases in the middle. CDR3: CASSRGQGYNTEAFF. The CDR3, as DNA: TGTGCCAGCAGCAGAGGGCAGGGGTATAACACTGAAGCTTTCTTT.

Concerning this clone itself: Within the sample, other DNA sequences also encode this same CDR3. The rearrangement uses TRBV28 and TRBJ1-5; the D gene is possibly TRBD1 (6 bases). The CDR3 contains 16 residues. Germline lookup yields CDR1 MDHEN and CDR2 SYDVKM. V was clipped by 4 bases and J by 4 bases, with 17 bases between them. The CDR3 region is CASSSHVGQGNQPQHF. DNA for the CDR3: TGTGCCAGCAGTTCCCATGTGGGGCAGGGGAATCAGCCCCAGCATTTT.

V and J are TRBV4-2 and TRBJ2-1; weak D call: TRBD1 (5 bases). Germline assignment: CDR1 LGHNA and CDR2 YNFKEQ. This CDR3 has 15 amino acids. V was shortened by 0 bases and J by 5 bases, with 11 bases between the two germline ends. The CDR3 region has the DNA TGTGCCAGCAGCCAAGATTTCAGGGCTAACAATGAGCAGTTCTTC. Its protein is CASSQDFRANNEQFF.